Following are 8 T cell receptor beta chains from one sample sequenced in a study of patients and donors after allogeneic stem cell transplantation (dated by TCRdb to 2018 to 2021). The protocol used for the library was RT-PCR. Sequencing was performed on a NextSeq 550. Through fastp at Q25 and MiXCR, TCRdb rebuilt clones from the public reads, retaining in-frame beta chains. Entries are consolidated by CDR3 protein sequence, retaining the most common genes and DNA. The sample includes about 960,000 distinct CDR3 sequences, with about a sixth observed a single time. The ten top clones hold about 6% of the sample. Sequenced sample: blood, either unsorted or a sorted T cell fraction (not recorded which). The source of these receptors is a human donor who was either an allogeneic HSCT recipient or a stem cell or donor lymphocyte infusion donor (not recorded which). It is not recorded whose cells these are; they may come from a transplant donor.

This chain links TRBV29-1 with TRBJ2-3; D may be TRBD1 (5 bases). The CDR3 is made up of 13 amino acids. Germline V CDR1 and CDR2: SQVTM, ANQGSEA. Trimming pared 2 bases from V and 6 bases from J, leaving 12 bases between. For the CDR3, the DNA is TGCAGCGTTGAACCAGGGCGACGGGATACGCAGTATTTT. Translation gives CSVEPGRRDTQYF.

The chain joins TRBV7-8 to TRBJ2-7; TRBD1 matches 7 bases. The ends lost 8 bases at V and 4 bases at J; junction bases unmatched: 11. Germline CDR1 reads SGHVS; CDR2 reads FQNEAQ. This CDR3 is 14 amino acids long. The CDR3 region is CASGPFGQEYEQYF. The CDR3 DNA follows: TGTGCCAGCGGGCCTTTCGGACAGGAGTACGAGCAGTACTTC.

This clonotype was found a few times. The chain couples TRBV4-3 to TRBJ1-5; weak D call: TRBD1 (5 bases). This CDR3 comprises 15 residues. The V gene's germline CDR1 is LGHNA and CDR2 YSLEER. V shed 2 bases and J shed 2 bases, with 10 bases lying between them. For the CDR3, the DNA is TGCGCCAGCAGCCAAAGTCGGGGCCGCAATCAGCCCCAGCATTTT. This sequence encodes CASSQSRGRNQPQHF.

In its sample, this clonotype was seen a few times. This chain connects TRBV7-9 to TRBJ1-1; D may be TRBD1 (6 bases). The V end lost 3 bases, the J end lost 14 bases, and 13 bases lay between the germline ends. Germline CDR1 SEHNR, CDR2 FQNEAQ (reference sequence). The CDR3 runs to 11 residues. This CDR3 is CASSFGLQGFF. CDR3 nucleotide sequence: TGTGCCAGCAGCTTCGGCTTACAGGGATTCTTT.

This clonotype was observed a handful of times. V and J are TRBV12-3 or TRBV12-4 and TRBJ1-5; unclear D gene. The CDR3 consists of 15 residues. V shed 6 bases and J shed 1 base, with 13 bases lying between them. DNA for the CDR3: TGTGCCAGCAGGCTTGGGGTTCTCAGCAATCAGCCCCAGCATTTT. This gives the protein CASRLGVLSNQPQHF.

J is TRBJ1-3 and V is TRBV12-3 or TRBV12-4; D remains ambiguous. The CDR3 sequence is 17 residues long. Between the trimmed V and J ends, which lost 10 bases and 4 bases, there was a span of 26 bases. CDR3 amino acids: CAIQQFYQSIGGNTIYF. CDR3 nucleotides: TGTGCCATCCAGCAGTTTTATCAGAGTATTGGAGGAAACACCATATATTTT.

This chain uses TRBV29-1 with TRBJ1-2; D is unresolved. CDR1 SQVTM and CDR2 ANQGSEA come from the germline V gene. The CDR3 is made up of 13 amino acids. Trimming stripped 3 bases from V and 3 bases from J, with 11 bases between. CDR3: CSVDGLWDYGYTF. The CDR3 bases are TGCAGCGTTGATGGGCTTTGGGACTATGGCTACACCTTC. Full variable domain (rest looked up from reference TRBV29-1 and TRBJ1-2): SAVISQKPSRDICQRGTSLTIQCQVDSQVTMMFWYRQQPGQSLTLIATANQGSEATYESGFVIDKFPISRPNLTFSTLTVSNMSPEDSSIYLCSVDGLWDYGYTFGSGTRLTVV.

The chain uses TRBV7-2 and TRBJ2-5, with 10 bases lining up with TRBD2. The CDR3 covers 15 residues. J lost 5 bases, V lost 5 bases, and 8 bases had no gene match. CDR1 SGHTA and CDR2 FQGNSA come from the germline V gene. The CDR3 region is CASSKQLAGFETQYF. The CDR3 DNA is TGTGCCAGCAGCAAACAACTAGCGGGGTTTGAGACCCAGTACTTC. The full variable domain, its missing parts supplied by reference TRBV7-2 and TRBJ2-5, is GAGVSQSPSNKVTEKGKDVELRCDPISGHTALYWYRQSLGQGLEFLIYFQGNSAPDKSGLPSDRFSAERTGGSVSTLTIQRTQQEDSAVYLCASSKQLAGFETQYFGPGTRLLVL.